Reported below is one T cell receptor beta chain. At one of its ends the junction is not consistent with the germline gene, which may arise from a read error. This specimen belongs to a study of early T cells in non-severe SARS-CoV-2 infection. Study-level background: Chains from this unsorted whole-blood bulk RNA could not be paired.

Unique molecular identifier tags were affixed to discrete cDNA molecules. From the 5' RACE reads, TCRdb called clonotypes with MiXCR, one entry per CDR3 protein. The top ten clones hold roughly 4.3% of a sample with around 70,000 distinct CDR3 sequences, more than 10% of them seen once. Germline V gives CDR1 DFQATT, CDR2 SNEGSKA (reference sequence). This CDR3 is 14 amino acids long. The chain uses TRBV20-1 and TRBJ2-5, with D perhaps matching TRBD2 (5 bases). The TCR was taken from an adult who was a healthcare worker with PCR-confirmed SARS-CoV-2 infection or an uninfected control (not recorded which). The sample was whole blood. CDR3 nucleotide sequence: TGCTGTGCATGCCCTAGCTCCTCCCAAGAGACCCAGTACTTC. Its protein is CCACPSSSQETQYF.